The 13 T cell receptor beta chains presented below share a single source sample, sequenced in a study of blood T cell repertoires in COVID-19. The repertoire was sequenced with immunoSEQ multiplex PCR; TCRdb's copy has only in-frame clones and lacks some. This table holds under 300,000 clones, about 85% found once. Material for sequencing was peripheral blood. Source of these receptors: a human donor in a cohort sampled during active COVID-19.

This chain uses TRBV7-2 with TRBJ1-4; 9 nucleotides agree with TRBD1. CDR3 length equals 18 residues. V dropped 6 bases and J dropped 6; count of bases not matched to a gene: 17. Germline V gene lookup returns CDR1 SGHTA and CDR2 FQGNSA. CDR3 region: CASSRPGTGRAFYEKLFF. The CDR3 coding sequence is TGTGCCAGCAGTCGTCCCGGGACAGGGAGGGCCTTTTATGAAAAACTGTTTTTT.

The chain couples TRBV28 to TRBJ1-2; 7 nucleotides match TRBD1. The CDR3 sequence is 13 residues long. Germline V gene lookup returns CDR1 MDHEN and CDR2 SYDVKM. The J segment lost 5 bases and the V segment lost 5 bases, leaving 5 bases of the junction unmatched. The CDR3 region has the DNA TGTGCCAGCAGTCTAGACAGGGTGTATGGCTACACCTTC. This codes for CASSLDRVYGYTF.

This chain uses TRBV3-1 (or the pseudogene TRBV3-2) with TRBJ1-2; D possibly corresponds to TRBD1 (6 bases). This CDR3 region has 15 residues. Germline V gene sequence: CDR1 LGHDT, CDR2 YNNKEL (reference sequence). The V end lost 0 bases, the J end lost 7 bases, and 15 bases lay between the germline ends. The CDR3 loop reads CASSQDSSGVGGYTF. The DNA for the CDR3 is TGTGCCAGCAGCCAAGATTCATCAGGGGTTGGTGGCTACACCTTC.

The chain carries TRBV2 and TRBJ2-5; possible D gene TRBD1, 5 bases. Germline CDR1 SNHLY, CDR2 FYNNEI. The germline V and J ends were trimmed by 2 bases and 2 bases, with 12 bases remaining between them. This CDR3 region has 15 residues. The CDR3 DNA reads TGTGCCAGCAGTGAATGGGCGGCAGGGCAAGAGACCCAGTACTTC. Its translation: CASSEWAAGQETQYF.

This clone was detected only once. The rearrangement links TRBV6-5 to TRBJ2-3; TRBD2 aligns across 7 bases. CDR3 length: 15 amino acids. Germline V gives CDR1 MNHEY, CDR2 SVGAGI. The ends lost 6 bases at V and 0 bases at J; junction bases unmatched: 6. CDR3 in amino acids: CASRTSYSSTDTQYF. CDR3 in DNA: TGTGCCAGCAGGACTAGCTATTCTAGCACAGATACGCAGTATTTT.

This sequence joins TRBV24-1 and TRBJ2-5; D is possibly TRBD1 (7 bases). CDR3 length equals 15 residues. The ends were cut back, 6 bases at V and 0 bases at J, with 13 bases in the middle. Germline V gives CDR1 KGHDR, CDR2 SFDVKD. The CDR3 loop is CATSRQGGDQETQYF. CDR3 DNA: TGTGCCACCAGTCGACAGGGCGGGGACCAAGAGACCCAGTACTTC.

The V gene is TRBV27, the J gene TRBJ2-7; D remains unclear. This CDR3 contains 13 residues. V gave up 5 bases and J gave up 2 bases, with 10 bases separating them. Germline V gives CDR1 MNHEY, CDR2 SMNVEV (reference sequence). CDR3 nucleotides: TGTGCCAGCAGTCCCCAGGCGACCTACGAGCAGTACTTC. This translates into CASSPQATYEQYF.

The chain uses TRBV18 and TRBJ2-3; 10 positions agree with TRBD1. Unmatched junction bases numbered 1, after V lost 0 bases and J lost 4 bases. Germline CDR1 reads KGHSH; CDR2 reads LQKENI. The CDR3 is 15 amino acids. The CDR3 loop reads CASSPPTGGSDTQYF. The CDR3 DNA follows: TGTGCCAGCTCACCACCGACAGGGGGCTCAGATACGCAGTATTTT.

The CDR3 protein is CASSQKVVGSRQFF. The CDR3 bases are TGTGCCAGCAGTCAGAAGGTCGTGGGGAGCCGGCAGTTCTTC. The chain combines TRBV7-2 with TRBJ2-1; TRBD2 might be the D (5 bases). Germline values: CDR1 SGHTA, CDR2 FQGNSA. This CDR3 contains 14 residues. V shed 6 bases and J shed 12 bases, with 21 bases lying between them.

This clone has just a few counts. The rearrangement links TRBV6-5 to TRBJ1-5; D might be TRBD1 (6 bases). There are 15 residues in the CDR3. CDR1 is MNHEY and CDR2 is SVGAGI in the germline V gene. V was cut by 0 bases and J by 7 bases, with 13 bases left in between. CDR3 region: CASSYSGQRKQPQHF. The CDR3 DNA follows: TGTGCCAGCAGTTACTCAGGACAGAGAAAGCAGCCCCAGCATTTT.

This chain links TRBV18 with TRBJ2-2, with D possibly being TRBD2 (5 bases). The CDR3 loop spans 15 amino acids. The V gene lost 6 bases and the J gene lost 6 bases, with 17 bases spanning the gap. Germline CDR1 reads KGHSH; CDR2 reads LQKENI. The CDR3 region is CASSAPLKAAGELFF. CDR3 DNA: TGTGCCAGCTCCGCCCCTCTTAAAGCGGCCGGGGAGCTGTTTTTT.

This clone was counted a single time. The chain couples TRBV30 to TRBJ2-7, with D tentatively TRBD2 (5 bases). Trimming took off 4 bases at V and 2 bases at J, with 24 bases between the two ends. CDR1 and CDR2 from the germline V gene are GTSNPN and SVGIG (reference sequence). The CDR3 covers 17 residues. This CDR3 is CAWMNGGNSVTTYEQYF. The CDR3 DNA follows: TGTGCCTGGATGAATGGAGGAAATTCAGTGACTACCTACGAGCAGTACTTC.

The chain combines TRBV27 with TRBJ2-1; 7 bases agree with TRBD2. CDR3 size: 18 residues. Germline V gene sequence: CDR1 MNHEY, CDR2 SMNVEV (reference sequence). V shed 1 base, J shed 6 bases, and the junction held 15 bases outside the gene matches. The chain's CDR3 is CASSLLGGRRYLGNEQFF. As DNA, the CDR3 is TGTGCCAGCAGTTTATTAGGCGGGAGAAGGTATCTCGGCAATGAGCAGTTCTTC.